These 4 T cell receptor beta chains were all obtained from the same sample, sequenced in a study of early T cells in non-severe SARS-CoV-2 infection. TCRdb reprocessed the 5' RACE reads with MiXCR, giving one entry per CDR3 protein. Among tens of thousands of distinct CDR3 sequences listed, about an eighth were seen once. Sequenced material: whole blood, taken at baseline. The receptors were gathered from an adult who was a healthcare worker with PCR-confirmed SARS-CoV-2 infection or an uninfected control (not recorded which).

This clonotype was recorded a few times. The V and J genes are TRBV4-1 and TRBJ2-7, with D unclear. The ends were cut back, 1 base at V and 5 bases at J, with 9 bases in the middle. Germline values: CDR1 MGHRA, CDR2 YSYEKL. The CDR3 has 13 residues. CDR3 DNA sequence: TGCGCCAGCAGCCAAGTAGGCGGCAACGAGCAGTACTTC. It yields the protein CASSQVGGNEQYF.

This clonotype was counted at least ten times. This chain uses TRBV9 with TRBJ2-1; no reliable D call. Trimming stripped 4 bases from V and 7 bases from J, with 9 bases between. Germline V CDR1 and CDR2: SGDLS, YYNGEE. The CDR3 extends over 12 amino acids. The CDR3 DNA follows: TGTGCCAGCAGCCCCTCAGTAAATGAGCAGTTCTTC. Its translation is CASSPSVNEQFF.

This clonotype has more than one count but fewer than ten. The chain employs TRBV11-1 and TRBJ2-2, with D unclear. The CDR3 covers 15 residues. Germline V gene lookup returns CDR1 SGHAT and CDR2 FQDESV (reference sequence). V gave up 6 bases and J gave up 1 base, with 12 bases separating them. DNA for the CDR3: TGTGCCAGCAGGTTGGAGTCGGTGAACACCGGGGAGCTGTTTTTT. As protein: CASRLESVNTGELFF. The whole variable domain, remainder taken from reference TRBV11-1 and TRBJ2-2, is EAEVAQSPRYKITEKSQAVAFWCDPISGHATLYWYRQILGQGPELLVQFQDESVVDDSQLPKDRFSAERLKGVDSTLKIQPAELGDSAMYLCASRLESVNTGELFFGEGSRLTVL.

V usage is TRBV11-3 and J usage is TRBJ2-1, with 8 bases lining up with TRBD2. CDR3 length: 16 residues. The V segment lost 5 bases and the J segment 5 bases; nucleotides outside the gene matches: 11. In germline, CDR1 is SGHNT, CDR2 YENEEA. The CDR3 spells CASSPGWLAGHNEQFF. CDR3 bases: TGTGCCAGCAGCCCCGGGTGGTTAGCGGGGCACAATGAGCAGTTCTTC.